This T cell receptor beta chain was identified during a study of identical twins. Between the trimmed V and J ends, which lost 3 bases and 3 bases, there was a span of 15 bases. The CDR3 contains 16 residues. Germline V gene lookup returns CDR1 LNHDA and CDR2 SQIVND (reference sequence). Overall study findings and caveats: Monozygotic twins shared more out-of-frame TCR alpha than recombination models predicted.

TCRdb passed the 5' RACE reads through MiXCR, listing each CDR3 protein once. The sample has roughly 250,000 distinct CDR3 sequences; about an eighth are singletons. Details on this clonotype: Its antigen is not known.

This receptor was obtained from a woman younger than 30 in good health. Sequenced input: memory (CD45RO+) T cells sorted from blood. The chain recombines TRBV19 with TRBJ2-1, with a tentative D call TRBD1 (7 bases). The CDR3 DNA reads TGTGCCAGTAGTATCAGGGGGGCGAGCGGCTACAATGAGCAGTTCTTC. Protein sequence: CASSIRGASGYNEQFF. The whole variable domain, remainder taken from reference TRBV19 and TRBJ2-1, is DGGITQSPKYLFRKEGQNVTLSCEQNLNHDAMYWYRQDPGQGLRLIYYSQIVNDFQKGDIAEGYSVSREKKESFPLTVTSAQKNPTAFYLCASSIRGASGYNEQFFGPGTRLTVL.